This TCR beta chain comes out of a study of OX40 agonist ivuxolimab in advanced cancers. CDR1 and CDR2 from the germline V gene are SQVTM and ANQGSEA. The CDR3 consists of 12 residues. V dropped 6 bases and J dropped 12 bases, with 18 bases sitting between them. Study-level points and caveats: Nonresponders included some who also had low normalized T-cell clonal expansion. Blood T cells, both CD4+ and CD8+, expanded clonally by week 6 at 0.1 to 3.0 mg/kg. Among T cells, CD8+ cells averaged more expanded clones than CD4+ cells.

About this clone: Its antigen is still unknown.

Data came from immunoSEQ multiplex PCR; TCRdb stores just in-frame clones and leaves some out. Of tens of thousands of clones in the sample, 88% are singletons; the top ten hold roughly 0.44%. The chain joins TRBV29-1 to TRBJ2-1; the D is unclear. The receptor was derived from an adult with an advanced solid tumor such as melanoma, head and neck, liver or kidney cancer. Sequenced material: CD4+ or CD8+ T cells sorted from blood, taken in a trial of the OX40 agonist ivuxolimab. CDR3 loop: CSVSVGGLGQFF. The CDR3 bases are TGCAGCGTCTCCGTCGGTGGGCTCGGGCAGTTCTTC.